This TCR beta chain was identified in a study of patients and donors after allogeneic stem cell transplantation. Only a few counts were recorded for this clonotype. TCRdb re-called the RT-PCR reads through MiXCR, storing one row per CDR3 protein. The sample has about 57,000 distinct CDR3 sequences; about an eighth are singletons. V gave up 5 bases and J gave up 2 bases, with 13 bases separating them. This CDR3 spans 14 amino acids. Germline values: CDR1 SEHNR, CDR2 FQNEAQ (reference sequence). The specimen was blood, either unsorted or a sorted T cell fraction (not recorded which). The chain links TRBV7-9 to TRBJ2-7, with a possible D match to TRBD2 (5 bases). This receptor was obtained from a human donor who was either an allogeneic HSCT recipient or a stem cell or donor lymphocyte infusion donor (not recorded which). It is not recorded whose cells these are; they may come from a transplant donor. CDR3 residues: CASSPWSGTYEQYF. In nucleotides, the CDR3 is TGTGCCAGCAGCCCCTGGAGCGGAACCTACGAGCAGTACTTC.